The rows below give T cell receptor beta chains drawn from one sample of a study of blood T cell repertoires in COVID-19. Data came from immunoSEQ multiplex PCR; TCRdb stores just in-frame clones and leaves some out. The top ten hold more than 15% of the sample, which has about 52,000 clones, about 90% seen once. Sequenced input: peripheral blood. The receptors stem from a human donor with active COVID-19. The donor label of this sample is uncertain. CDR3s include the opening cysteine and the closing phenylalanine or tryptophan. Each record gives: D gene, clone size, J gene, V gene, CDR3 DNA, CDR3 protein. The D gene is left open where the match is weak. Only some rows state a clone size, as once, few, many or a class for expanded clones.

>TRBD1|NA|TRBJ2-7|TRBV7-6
TGTGCCAGCAGCTTAGATTCCCCCGGGACAGCCTACTACGAGCAGTACTTC
CASSLDSPGTAYYEQYF
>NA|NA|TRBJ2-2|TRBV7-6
TGTGCCAGCAGCGCCCAAGGGGACACCGGGGAGCTGTTTTTT
CASSAQGDTGELFF
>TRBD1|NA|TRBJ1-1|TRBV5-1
TGCGCCAGCAGCCTCCGACAGGGTTTAGGGGCTGAAGCTTTCTTT
CASSLRQGLGAEAFF
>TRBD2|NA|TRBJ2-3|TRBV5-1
TGCGCCAGCAGCTTGGGTAGCGGGGGGGCCAGGACGCAGTATTTT
CASSLGSGGARTQYF
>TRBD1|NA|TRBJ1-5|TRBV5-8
TGTGCCAGCAGTTCCGGACAGGGCCTAAATCAGCCCCAGCATTTT
CASSSGQGLNQPQHF
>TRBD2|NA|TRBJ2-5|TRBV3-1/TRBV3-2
TGTGCCAGCAGCAGACTAGCGGGGGGTCTCTTTGTGGAGACCCAGTACTTC
CASSRLAGGLFVETQYF
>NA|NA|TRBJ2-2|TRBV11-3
TGTGCCAGCAGCGCCCAGGGATACACCGGGGAGCTGTTTTTT
CASSAQGYTGELFF
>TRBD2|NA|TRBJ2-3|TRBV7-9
TGTGCCAGCAGCGCTCATAGCGGGGGGGCCACAGATACGCAGTATTTT
CASSAHSGGATDTQYF
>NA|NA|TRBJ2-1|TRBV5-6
TGTGCCAGCAGCTTGTTGGGGGGAAGCTCCTACAATGAGCAGTTCTTC
CASSLLGGSSYNEQFF
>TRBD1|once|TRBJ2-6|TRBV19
TGTGCCAGTATCGGACAGGGGGCTGGGGCCAACGTCCTGACTTTC
CASIGQGAGANVLTF
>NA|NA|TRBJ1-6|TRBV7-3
TGTGCCAGCAGCTTACAGCCCTCCGGGAATTCACCCCTCCACTTT
CASSLQPSGNSPLHF
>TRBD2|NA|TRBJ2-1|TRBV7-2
TGTGCCAGCAGCTTAGTAGGGACTAGCGTGGGTGATGAGCAGTTCTTC
CASSLVGTSVGDEQFF
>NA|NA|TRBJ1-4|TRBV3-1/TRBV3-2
TGTGCCAGCAGCCTACAAGCAGGGGTTCGGAAAAAACTGTTTTTT
CASSLQAGVRKKLFF
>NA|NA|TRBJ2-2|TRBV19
TGTGCCAGTAGTGGCGGGACAGCGAACACCGGGGAGCTGTTTTTT
CASSGGTANTGELFF
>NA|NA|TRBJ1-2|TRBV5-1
TGCGCCAGCAGCTTGGCCCCGGCAGGGAAGTTGTATGGCTACACCTTC
CASSLAPAGKLYGYTF
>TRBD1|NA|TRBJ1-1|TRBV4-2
TGTGCCAGCAGCCACCCTATAGGAGGGGGCGCTGGTACTGAAGCTTTCTTT
CASSHPIGGGAGTEAFF
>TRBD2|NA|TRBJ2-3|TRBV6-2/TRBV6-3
TGTGCCAGCAGTCGCTATAGCGGGGGGGCCAGGTGGACAGATACGCAGTATTTT
CASSRYSGGARWTDTQYF
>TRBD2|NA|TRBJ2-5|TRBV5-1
TGCGCCAGCAGCTTTGGCGGGGGCCAAGAGACCCAGTACTTC
CASSFGGGQETQYF
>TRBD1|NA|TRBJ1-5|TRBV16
TGTGCCAGCAGCCAGGGGGGACAGGGTGACCAGCCCCAGCATTTT
CASSQGGQGDQPQHF
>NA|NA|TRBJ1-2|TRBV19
TGTGCCACCACTCCCTTACTGGGCAGGGGCTATGGCTACACCTTC
CATTPLLGRGYGYTF
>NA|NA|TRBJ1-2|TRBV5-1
TGCGCCAGCAGCTTGGAAGGGACATTGTATGGCTACACCTTC
CASSLEGTLYGYTF
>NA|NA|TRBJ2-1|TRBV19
TGTGCCAGTAGTATTGGAGGGAATGAGCAGTTCTTC
CASSIGGNEQFF
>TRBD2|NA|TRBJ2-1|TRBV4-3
TGCGCCAGCAGCCAAGATCGACTAGCGGGGTACAATGAGCAGTTCTTC
CASSQDRLAGYNEQFF
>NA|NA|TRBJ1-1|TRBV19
TGTGCCATGTTCCTCGGCACTGAAGCTTTCTTT
CAMFLGTEAFF
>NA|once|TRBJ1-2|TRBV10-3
TGTGCCATCAGGCGGACAGATCCAGCTAACTATGGCTACACCTTC
CAIRRTDPANYGYTF
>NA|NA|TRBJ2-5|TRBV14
TGTGCCAGCAGCCAAGATTCCGTGAAGAGAACCCAGTACTTC
CASSQDSVKRTQYF
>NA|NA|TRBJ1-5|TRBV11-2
TGTGCCAGCAGCTTAGTCCGGGGACTGCCCCAGCATTTT
CASSLVRGLPQHF
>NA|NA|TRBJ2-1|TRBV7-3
TGTGCCAGCAGCTTAACCCGGGGGTCTTACCTCAATGAGCAGTTCTTC
CASSLTRGSYLNEQFF
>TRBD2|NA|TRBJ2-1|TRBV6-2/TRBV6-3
TGTGCCAGCAGCCGTGCGGGGGGGCCGTCCAATGAGCAGTTCTTC
CASSRAGGPSNEQFF
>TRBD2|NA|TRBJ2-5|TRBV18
TGTGCCAGCTCACCAAAGAGCGGGGGGGCCGGAGAGACCCAGTACTTC
CASSPKSGGAGETQYF
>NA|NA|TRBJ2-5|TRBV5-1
TGCGCCAGCAGCTTGGTATCTAGCGAGACCTTCCAAGAGACCCAGTACTTC
CASSLVSSETFQETQYF
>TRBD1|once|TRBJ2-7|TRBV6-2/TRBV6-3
TGTGCCAGCAGTCTCAGGACAGGGGGCGACGAGCAGTACTTC
CASSLRTGGDEQYF
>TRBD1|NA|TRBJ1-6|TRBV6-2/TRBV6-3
TGTGCCAGCAGTTACACAGGGGAAAATTCACCCCTCCACTTT
CASSYTGENSPLHF
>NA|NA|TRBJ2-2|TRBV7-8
TGTGCCAGCAGCTTAGCGAGGAGGCTAGCATCGAAGACCGGGGAGCTGTTTTTT
CASSLARRLASKTGELFF
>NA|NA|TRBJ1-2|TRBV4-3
TGCGCCAGCAGTCCCGAGGCGGGGATCTATGGCTACACCTTC
CASSPEAGIYGYTF
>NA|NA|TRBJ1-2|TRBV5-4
TGTGCCAGCAGCTTGGGGGGGGGCGCGGACTATGGCTACACCTTC
CASSLGGGADYGYTF
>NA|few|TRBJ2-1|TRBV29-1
TGCAGCGTGCCGGCGGCGAGCGGACCAGCGCAGTTCTTC
CSVPAASGPAQFF
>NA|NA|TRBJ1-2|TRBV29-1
TGCAGCGTTGAAGATCCGGGAAGCCTCACCTTC
CSVEDPGSLTF
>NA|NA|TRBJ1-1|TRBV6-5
TGTGCCAGCAGTTACACCTCGCAGGGAGGTACTGAAGCTTTCTTT
CASSYTSQGGTEAFF
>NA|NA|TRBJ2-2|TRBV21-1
TGTGCCAGCAGCGAGGGACAGGGCGACACCGGGGAGCTGTTTTTT
CASSEGQGDTGELFF
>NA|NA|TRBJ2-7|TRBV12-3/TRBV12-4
TGTGCCAGCAGTTTAAGGCGTCTAGCGGAGCAGTACTTC
CASSLRRLAEQYF
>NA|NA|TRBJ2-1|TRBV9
TGTGCCAGCAGCGTGTGGGGCACCTTGAGCTCCTACAATGAGCAGTTCTTC
CASSVWGTLSSYNEQFF
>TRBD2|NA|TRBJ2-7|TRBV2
TGTGCCAGCAGTGTGACCGGGACTAGCGCACCCTACGAGCAGTACTTC
CASSVTGTSAPYEQYF
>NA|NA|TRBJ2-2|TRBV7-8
TGTGCCATCCGAGGGCAGGGGGGCGGCGGGGAGCTGTTTTTT
CAIRGQGGGGELFF
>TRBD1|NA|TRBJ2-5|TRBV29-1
TGCAGCGTTTCCCCCCCCGGACAGGCCCAAGAGACCCAGTACTTC
CSVSPPGQAQETQYF
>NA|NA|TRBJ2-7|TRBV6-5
TGTGCCAGCAGTTACTCCCGAGCGGGCAGCTCCTACGAGCAGTACTTC
CASSYSRAGSSYEQYF
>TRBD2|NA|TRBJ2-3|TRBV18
TGTGCCAGCTCACCACCGGGACTAGCGGGCACAGATACGCAGTATTTT
CASSPPGLAGTDTQYF
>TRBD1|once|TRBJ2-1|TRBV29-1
TGCAGCGTTTTGGGGACAGGGGGGCGTCGAACGGTATTAGATGAGCAGTTCTTC
CSVLGTGGRRTVLDEQFF
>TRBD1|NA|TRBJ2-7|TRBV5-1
TGCGCCAGCAGCTTGGGGTGGGGACAGGGTCCAATTTACGAGCAGTACTTC
CASSLGWGQGPIYEQYF
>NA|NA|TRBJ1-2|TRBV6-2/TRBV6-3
TGTGCCAGCAGTTACCCTTGGCGAGGGAGCTATGGCTACACCTTC
CASSYPWRGSYGYTF
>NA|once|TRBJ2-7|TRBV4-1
TGCGCCAGCAGCAATCCCGGGACCTACGAGCAGTACTTC
CASSNPGTYEQYF
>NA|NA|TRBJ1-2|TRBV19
TGTGCCAGTAGGGGGCTTTCCTTCGACTATGGCTACACCTTC
CASRGLSFDYGYTF